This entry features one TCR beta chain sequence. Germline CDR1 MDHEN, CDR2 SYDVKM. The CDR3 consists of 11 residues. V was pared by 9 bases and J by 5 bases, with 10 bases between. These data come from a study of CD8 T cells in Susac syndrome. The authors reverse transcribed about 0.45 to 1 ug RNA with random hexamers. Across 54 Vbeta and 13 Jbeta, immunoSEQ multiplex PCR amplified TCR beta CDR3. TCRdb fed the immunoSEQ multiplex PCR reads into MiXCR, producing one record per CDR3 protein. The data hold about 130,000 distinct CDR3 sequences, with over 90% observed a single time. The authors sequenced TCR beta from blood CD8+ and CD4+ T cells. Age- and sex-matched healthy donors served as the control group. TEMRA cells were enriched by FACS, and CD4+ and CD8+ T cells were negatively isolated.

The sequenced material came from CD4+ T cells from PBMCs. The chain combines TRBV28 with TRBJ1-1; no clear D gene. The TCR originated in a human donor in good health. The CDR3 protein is CASSIGTEAFF. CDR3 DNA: TGTGCCAGTTCGATAGGGACTGAAGCTTTCTTT. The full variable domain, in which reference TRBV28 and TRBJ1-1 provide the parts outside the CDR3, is DVKVTQSSRYLVKRTGEKVFLECVQDMDHENMFWYRQDPGLGLRLIYFSYDVKMKEKGDIPEGYSVSREKKERFSLILESASTNQTSMYLCASSIGTEAFFGQGTRLTVV.